This T cell receptor (beta chain) comes out of a study of blood T cell repertoires in COVID-19. About the study: Acute and convalescent COVID-19 specimens originated in the United States, Italy and Spain. PBMCs, B-cell-depleted T cells, or T cells were the source of the cDNA or gDNA that made up the material.

This clone appeared a single time. Sequencing was performed with immunoSEQ multiplex PCR; in TCRdb, only in-frame clones are kept and a portion is missing. The table shows roughly 160,000 clones, with roughly 87% occurring only once. Residents of 24 US areas, aged about 18 to 95 years, made up the participants. CDR1 and CDR2 (germline): SNHLY, FYNNEI. The CDR3 runs to 14 residues. J lost 0 bases, V lost 6 bases, and 0 bases had no gene match. The origin of this receptor is a woman aged 45-65 years who had recovered from COVID-19. Sequences were obtained from PBMCs or T cells enriched from blood (not recorded which). The chain couples TRBV2 to TRBJ2-2; TRBD1 aligns across 8 bases. CDR3 loop: CASRGQANTGELFF. The CDR3 nucleotides are TGTGCCAGCAGGGGACAGGCGAACACCGGGGAGCTGTTTTTT.